This TCR beta chain was identified in a study of cytomegalovirus exposure and HLA in healthy donors. Study-wide background: Genotyping of 398 donors showed that 70% to 90% belonged to the Caucasian-associated ancestry cluster.

This clone has just a few counts. The antigen is undetermined. The PCR used 60 Vbeta and 13 Jbeta primers. Generated by immunoSEQ multiplex PCR, the TCRdb table keeps only in-frame clones and is missing some. The table lists roughly 150,000 clones, over 75% of them singletons. V gave up 0 bases and J gave up 3 bases, with 11 bases separating them. Per the germline V gene, CDR1 is MNHEY and CDR2 is SMNVEV (reference sequence). The CDR3 sequence is 15 residues long. Study conclusions and caveats: Usually a TCR sequence was rare, but some public TCRs were found in many donors.

Sequencing was performed on PBMCs. This sequence originates from a woman in her twenties or thirties in good health and CMV-seronegative. The rearrangement links TRBV27 to TRBJ2-5; D may be TRBD1 (6 bases). The CDR3 bases are TGTGCCAGCAGTTTATCCCTGACAGGAAAAGAGACCCAGTACTTC. Protein product: CASSLSLTGKETQYF.